A selection of T cell receptor beta chains follows, all from one sample in a study of response to subunit inactivated influenza vaccine. TCRdb re-derived calls from the RT-PCR reads in MiXCR, one entry per CDR3 protein. The sample consists of fewer than 550,000 distinct CDR3 sequences, approximately 24% of them appearing once. This sample comprised CD4+ T cells sorted from PBMCs, obtained roughly 5 days after vaccination. The receptor set was obtained from a man aged 50-59 years who received an inactivated influenza vaccine. Each CDR3 is given with its conserved first and last residue. The D gene is left open where the match is weak. Clone size appears in some rows only: once, few, many, or a class for an expanded clone.

d_call | j_call | v_call | clone_size | cdr3_aa | cdr3_nt
- | TRBJ2-5 | TRBV30 | - | CAWSLVGRETQYF | TGTGCCTGGAGTTTGGTGGGTCGCGAGACCCAGTACTTC
TRBD2 | TRBJ2-7 | TRBV12-3/TRBV12-4 | few | CASRAGTSPSYEQYF | TGTGCCAGCAGAGCCGGGACTAGCCCCTCCTACGAGCAGTACTTC
- | TRBJ2-2 | TRBV10-3 | - | CAISESMGPGELFF | TGTGCCATCAGTGAGTCGATGGGCCCCGGGGAGCTGTTTTTT
TRBD2 | TRBJ2-3 | TRBV20-1 | few | CSAFGTSGGDTDTQYF | TGCAGTGCTTTCGGGACTAGCGGGGGAGACACAGATACGCAGTATTTT
TRBD1 | TRBJ1-6 | TRBV6-5 | - | CASSYRQGHNSPLHF | TGTGCCAGCAGTTACCGACAGGGACATAATTCACCCCTCCACTTT
TRBD1 | TRBJ2-7 | TRBV20-1 | - | CSAVYRGPYEQYF | TGCAGTGCGGTATACAGGGGGCCGTACGAGCAGTACTTC
- | TRBJ2-5 | TRBV7-7 | - | CASSLYKTGVETQYF | TGTGCCAGCAGCTTATATAAAACGGGAGTTGAGACCCAGTACTTC
- | TRBJ2-7 | TRBV3-1 | - | CASSQTRGEVYEQYF | TGTGCCAGCAGCCAAACTCGAGGCGAGGTTTACGAGCAGTACTTC
- | TRBJ1-2 | TRBV30 | - | CACVPGPLYGYTF | TGTGCCTGCGTACCTGGGCCACTCTATGGCTACACCTTC
- | TRBJ1-1 | TRBV5-5 | - | CASSLRAAEAFF | TGTGCCAGCAGCTTGAGGGCCGCTGAAGCTTTCTTT
- | TRBJ2-3 | TRBV28 | few | CASSPQRGVGDTQYF | TGTGCCAGCAGTCCCCAACGTGGGGTAGGAGATACGCAGTATTTT
- | TRBJ1-5 | TRBV28 | - | CASSLSLGGGGNQPQHF | TGTGCCAGCAGTTTAAGCCTAGGAGGGGGAGGCAATCAGCCCCAGCATTTT
- | TRBJ1-1 | TRBV12-3/TRBV12-4 | few | CASSEGSLNTEAFF | TGTGCCAGCAGTGAGGGGTCCTTGAACACTGAAGCTTTCTTT
- | TRBJ2-1 | TRBV12-3/TRBV12-4 | - | CASSLARVNEQFF | TGTGCCAGCAGTTTGGCTAGAGTCAATGAGCAGTTCTTC
TRBD2 | TRBJ2-7 | TRBV7-2 | - | CASQLSPLAGPYEQYF | TGTGCCAGCCAGCTCAGCCCACTAGCGGGACCCTACGAGCAGTACTTC
- | TRBJ2-2 | TRBV5-1 | - | CASTSRTGDTGELFF | TGCGCCAGCACTTCCCGGACGGGAGACACCGGGGAGCTGTTTTTT